Below, 19 T cell receptor beta chains from the same sample are listed, as sequenced in a study of CD8 T cells in Susac syndrome. An amount of RNA that ranged from 0.5 to 1 ug was reverse transcribed with random hexamers. TCRdb processed the immunoSEQ multiplex PCR reads anew with MiXCR; each CDR3 protein has one entry. The table shows about 240,000 distinct CDR3 sequences, with almost 97% occurring only once. Material for sequencing was CD4+ T cells from PBMCs. These receptors were taken from a human donor with Susac syndrome.

J is TRBJ1-2 and V is TRBV3-1; D gene ambiguous. V lost 0 bases, J lost 10 bases, and 18 bases lay in between. Germline V gene data show CDR1 as LGHDT and CDR2 as YNNKEL (reference sequence). CDR3 length: 15 amino acids. CDR3 region: CASSQDWTDVLDYTF. The CDR3 nucleotides read TGTGCCAGCAGCCAAGATTGGACCGACGTGCTAGACTACACCTTC.

The V call is TRBV30, the J call TRBJ2-1, with a tentative D call TRBD2 (5 bases). The CDR3 covers 12 residues. The germline V gene has CDR1 GTSNPN and CDR2 SVGIG (reference sequence). With 3 bases removed from V and 8 bases from J, the gap between germline ends came to 11 bases. CDR3 in DNA: TGTGCCTGGAGCGACGTCGGGGATGAGCAGTTCTTC. Protein product: CAWSDVGDEQFF.

The chain employs TRBV20-1 and TRBJ2-7, with a tentative D call TRBD2 (6 bases). Trimming removed 3 bases from V and 2 bases from J, with 11 bases in between. This CDR3 has 13 residues. Germline assignment: CDR1 DFQATT and CDR2 SNEGSKA (reference sequence). CDR3 region: CSASSGSTYEQYF. The CDR3 DNA reads as TGCAGTGCTAGTAGCGGTTCTACCTACGAGCAGTACTTC.

The rearrangement joins TRBV6-4 to TRBJ2-7; 9 nucleotides agree with TRBD1. Germline assignment: CDR1 MRHNA and CDR2 SNTAGT. After removal of 5 bases from V and 6 bases from J, the junction contained 11 bases not matched to a gene. The CDR3 length is 15 residues. CDR3 residues: CASSTKQGATFEQYF. The DNA of the CDR3 is TGTGCCAGCAGTACTAAACAGGGGGCGACGTTCGAGCAGTACTTC.

This CDR3 reads CAWGRENEQFF. The CDR3 DNA reads TGTGCCTGGGGAAGGGAGAATGAGCAGTTCTTC. The rearrangement links TRBV30 to TRBJ2-1; TRBD2 is a possible D gene (5 bases). V dropped 5 bases and J dropped 7 bases, with 9 bases sitting between them. The CDR3 covers 11 residues. Germline CDR1 reads GTSNPN; CDR2 reads SVGIG (reference sequence).

A single count supports this clonotype. V is TRBV29-1 and J is TRBJ1-2; D might be TRBD1 (6 bases). Germline values: CDR1 SQVTM, CDR2 ANQGSEA. CDR3 length: 14 amino acids. Trimming pared 1 base from V and 7 bases from J, leaving 16 bases between. This CDR3 is CSVEVTQGTVGYTF. The CDR3 nucleotides are TGCAGCGTTGAAGTAACACAGGGAACGGTTGGCTACACCTTC.

The rearrangement joins TRBV7-2 to TRBJ2-7; 9 positions agree with TRBD1. Looked up from germline, CDR1 is SGHTA and CDR2 is FQGNSA. With V trimmed by 5 bases and J by 7 bases, 9 bases remained unmatched. This CDR3 is 14 amino acids long. DNA for the CDR3: TGTGCCAGCAGCCAAGGACAGGGGAGGAGGGAGCAGTACTTC. Protein sequence: CASSQGQGRREQYF.

The count of this clonotype is one. This chain uses TRBV9 with TRBJ2-5; no definite D call. The CDR3 consists of 17 residues. Germline loops: CDR1 SGDLS, CDR2 YYNGEE. Trimming took off 0 bases at V and 0 bases at J, with 15 bases between the two ends. The CDR3: CASSVANVSTYQETQYF. CDR3 bases: TGTGCCAGCAGCGTAGCAAACGTTTCCACGTACCAAGAGACCCAGTACTTC.

This clonotype showed up just once. The V call is TRBV12-3 or TRBV12-4, the J call TRBJ2-1, with 9 bases aligning to TRBD2. With V trimmed by 7 bases and J by 6 bases, 7 bases remained unmatched. The CDR3 contains 14 residues. The CDR3 loop is CASTFAGGINEQFF. In DNA form, the CDR3 reads TGTGCCAGCACGTTCGCGGGAGGGATCAATGAGCAGTTCTTC.

V and J are TRBV7-9 and TRBJ1-2; 10 nucleotides agree with TRBD1. Unmatched junction bases numbered 7, after V lost 4 bases and J lost 8 bases. The germline CDR1 and CDR2 sequences are SEHNR and FQNEAQ (reference sequence). This CDR3 is 14 amino acids long. CDR3 sequence reads: CASSSTGGVQGYTF. CDR3 DNA sequence: TGTGCCAGCAGCTCGACAGGGGGCGTGCAAGGCTACACCTTC.

V and J are TRBV25-1 and TRBJ2-2; unclear D gene. Germline V lookup: CDR1 MGHDK, CDR2 SYGVNS. With 3 bases removed from V and 9 bases from J, the gap between germline ends came to 8 bases. The CDR3 length is 12 residues. Written as DNA, the CDR3 is TGTGCCAGCAGTGACCGCCGCCGGGAGCTGTTTTTT. Residues: CASSDRRRELFF.

The sample holds a few counts of this clonotype. The rearrangement joins TRBV7-9 to TRBJ2-3, with D perhaps matching TRBD2 (6 bases). V was shortened by 0 bases and J by 1 base, with 11 bases between the two germline ends. This CDR3 comprises 16 residues. The germline gives CDR1 SEHNR, CDR2 FQNEAQ (reference sequence). The CDR3 DNA is TGTGCCAGCAGCTTAGCGGGCCGCGGGGGCACAGATACGCAGTATTTT. Translation: CASSLAGRGGTDTQYF.

The rearrangement links TRBV4-2 to TRBJ2-3; 8 bases map to TRBD2. V lost 2 bases to trimming and J lost 5 bases; unmatched junction nucleotides: 9. The CDR3 covers 16 residues. Germline loops: CDR1 LGHNA, CDR2 YNFKEQ. The CDR3 loop reads CASSQPEAGGQDTQYF. Written as DNA, the CDR3 is TGTGCCAGCAGCCAACCTGAGGCGGGAGGACAAGATACGCAGTATTTT.

The chain uses TRBV7-2 and TRBJ2-7; TRBD1 is a possible D gene (5 bases). The CDR3 spans 15 residues. Trimming took off 2 bases at V and 5 bases at J, with 16 bases between the two ends. The germline V gene has CDR1 SGHTA and CDR2 FQGNSA. Written as DNA, the CDR3 is TGTGCCAGCAGCTTACGGGCAGGGCCTCTCCACGAGCAGTACTTC. Its translation: CASSLRAGPLHEQYF. The whole variable domain, remainder taken from reference TRBV7-2 and TRBJ2-7, is GAGVSQSPSNKVTEKGKDVELRCDPISGHTALYWYRQSLGQGLEFLIYFQGNSAPDKSGLPSDRFSAERTGGSVSTLTIQRTQQEDSAVYLCASSLRAGPLHEQYFGPGTRLTVT.

The rearrangement joins TRBV27 to TRBJ2-5, with D perhaps matching TRBD2 (5 bases). V lost 8 bases to trimming and J lost 8 bases, with 15 bases between them. Germline V gene data show CDR1 as MNHEY and CDR2 as SMNVEV (reference sequence). The CDR3 is made up of 12 amino acids. CDR3 loop: CASGGRGYTQYF. For the CDR3, the DNA is TGTGCCAGCGGAGGTAGAGGGTATACCCAGTACTTC.

The chain is built from TRBV19 and TRBJ1-5; TRBD1 agrees at 7 bases. The CDR3 spans 14 residues. Per the germline V gene, CDR1 is LNHDA and CDR2 is SQIVND (reference sequence). J was trimmed by 6 bases and V by 5 bases; bases with no gene match: 7. CDR3: CASSRDSPIQPQHF. Written as DNA, the CDR3 is TGTGCCAGTAGTCGGGACAGCCCCATTCAGCCCCAGCATTTT.

The chain employs TRBV7-6 and TRBJ1-4; tentatively, D is TRBD1 (5 bases). The CDR3 has 14 amino acids. V was shortened by 0 bases and J by 7 bases, with 9 bases between the two germline ends. CDR1 and CDR2 (germline): SGHVS, FNYEAQ. This CDR3 is CASSLAGTSEKLFF. The CDR3 coding sequence is TGTGCCAGCAGCTTAGCAGGGACGAGTGAAAAACTGTTTTTT.

J is TRBJ2-1 and V is TRBV29-1, with TRBD1 matching over 9 bases. CDR1 is SQVTM and CDR2 is ANQGSEA in the germline V gene. CDR3 size: 13 residues. The V and J ends lost 7 bases and 6 bases, in that order; junction bases with no gene match: 7. The CDR3 loop reads CSGGTGTGNEQFF. The CDR3 bases are TGCAGCGGGGGGACAGGGACCGGCAATGAGCAGTTCTTC.

The rearrangement uses TRBV30 and TRBJ2-5; D is perhaps TRBD1 or TRBD2 (6 bases each). The V and J ends lost 0 bases and 4 bases respectively, with 15 bases between them. Germline V gives CDR1 GTSNPN, CDR2 SVGIG (reference sequence). The CDR3 covers 15 residues. The DNA for the CDR3 is TGTGCCTGGAGTGTGGCATTGGGGGGCGTAGAGACCCAGTACTTC. Protein product: CAWSVALGGVETQYF. The full variable domain, completed using reference TRBV30 and TRBJ2-5, is SQTIHQWPATLVQPVGSPLSLECTVEGTSNPNLYWYRQAAGRGLQLLFYSVGIGQISSEVPQNLSASRPQDRQFILSSKKLLLSDSGFYLCAWSVALGGVETQYFGPGTRLLVL.